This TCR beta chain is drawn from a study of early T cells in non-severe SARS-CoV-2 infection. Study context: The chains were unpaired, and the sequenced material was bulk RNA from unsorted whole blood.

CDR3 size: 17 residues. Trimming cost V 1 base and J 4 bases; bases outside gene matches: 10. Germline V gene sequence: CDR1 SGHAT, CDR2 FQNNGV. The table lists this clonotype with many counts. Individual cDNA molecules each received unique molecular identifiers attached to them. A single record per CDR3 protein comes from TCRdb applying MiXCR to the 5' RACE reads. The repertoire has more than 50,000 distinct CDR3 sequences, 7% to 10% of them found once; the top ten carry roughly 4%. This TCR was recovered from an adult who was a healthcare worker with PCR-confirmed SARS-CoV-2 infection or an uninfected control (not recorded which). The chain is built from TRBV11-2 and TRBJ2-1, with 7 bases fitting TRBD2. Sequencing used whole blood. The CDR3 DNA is TGTGCCAGCAGCTTAGCCGGTCGTCCTAGCGGTTACAATGAGCAGTTCTTC. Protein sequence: CASSLAGRPSGYNEQFF.